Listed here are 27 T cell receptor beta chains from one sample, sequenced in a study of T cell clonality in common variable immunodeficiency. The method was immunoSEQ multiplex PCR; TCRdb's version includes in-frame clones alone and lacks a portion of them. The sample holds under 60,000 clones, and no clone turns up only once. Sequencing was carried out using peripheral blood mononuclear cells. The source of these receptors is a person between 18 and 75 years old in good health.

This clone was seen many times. CDR3 DNA, as far as it was read: TGTGCCAGCAGCTTGGGACAGGGGGCCGAG. Translating gives CASSLGQGAE. The full CDR3 is CASSLGQGAEQYF. The chain employs TRBV5-6 and TRBJ2-7; 10 positions match TRBD1. The CDR3 end falls 3 residues outside the read, so it is completed with the germline J gene. CDR3 size: 13 residues. Looked up from germline, CDR1 is SGHDT and CDR2 is YYEEEE. V trimming: 0 bases; J trimming: 6 bases; junction bases outside the gene matches: 0.

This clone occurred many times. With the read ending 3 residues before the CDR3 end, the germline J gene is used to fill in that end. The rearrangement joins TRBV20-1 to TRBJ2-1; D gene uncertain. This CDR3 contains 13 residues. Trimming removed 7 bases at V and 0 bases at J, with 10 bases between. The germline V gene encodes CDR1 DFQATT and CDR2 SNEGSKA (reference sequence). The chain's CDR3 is CSGRRVSYNEQFF. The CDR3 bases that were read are TGCAGTGGTCGAAGGGTCTCCTACAATGAG.

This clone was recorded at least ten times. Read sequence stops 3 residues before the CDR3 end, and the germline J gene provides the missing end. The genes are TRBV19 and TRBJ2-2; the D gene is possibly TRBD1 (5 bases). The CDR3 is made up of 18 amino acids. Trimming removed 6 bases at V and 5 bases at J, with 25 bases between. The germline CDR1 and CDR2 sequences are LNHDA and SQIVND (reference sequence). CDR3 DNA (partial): TGTGCCAGTAGCTCTAAAGGTCTGAAGGGGCTGGTTACCGGGGAG. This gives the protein CASSSKGLKGLVTGE. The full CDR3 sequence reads CASSSKGLKGLVTGELFF.

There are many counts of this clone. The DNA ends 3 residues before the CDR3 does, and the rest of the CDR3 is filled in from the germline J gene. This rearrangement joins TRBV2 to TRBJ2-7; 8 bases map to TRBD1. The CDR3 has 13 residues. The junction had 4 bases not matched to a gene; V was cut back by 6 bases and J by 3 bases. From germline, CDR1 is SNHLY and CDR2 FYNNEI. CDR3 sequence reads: CASRPGQDYEQYF. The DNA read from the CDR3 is TGTGCCAGCAGACCGGGACAGGACTACGAG.

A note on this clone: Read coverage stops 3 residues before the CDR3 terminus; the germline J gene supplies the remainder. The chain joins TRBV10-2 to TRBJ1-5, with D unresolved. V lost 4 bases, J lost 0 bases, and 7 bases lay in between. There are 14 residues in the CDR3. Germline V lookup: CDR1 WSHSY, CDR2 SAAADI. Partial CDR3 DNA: TGCGCCAGCAGTGGTGGCGGTAGCAATCAGCCC. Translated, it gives CASSGGGSNQP. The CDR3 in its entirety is CASSGGGSNQPQHF.

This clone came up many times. The chain's CDR3 is CSARAGQMNTEAFF. The sequenced CDR3 bases are TGCAGTGCTAGGGCGGGACAGATGAACACTGAA. The chain links TRBV20-1 to TRBJ1-1; TRBD1 matches 7 bases. The read ends 3 residues early relative to the CDR3; the germline J gene fills the gap. From germline, CDR1 is DFQATT and CDR2 SNEGSKA (reference sequence). V gave up 3 bases and J gave up 0 bases; unmatched junction bases: 4. CDR3 length: 14 residues.

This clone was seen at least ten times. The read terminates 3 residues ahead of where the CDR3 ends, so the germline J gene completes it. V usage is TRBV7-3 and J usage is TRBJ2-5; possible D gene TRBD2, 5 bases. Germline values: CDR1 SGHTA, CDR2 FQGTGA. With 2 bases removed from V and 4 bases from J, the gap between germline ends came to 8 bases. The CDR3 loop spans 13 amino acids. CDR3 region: CASSLERAETQYF. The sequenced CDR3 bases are TGTGCCAGCAGCTTAGAGAGGGCAGAGACC.

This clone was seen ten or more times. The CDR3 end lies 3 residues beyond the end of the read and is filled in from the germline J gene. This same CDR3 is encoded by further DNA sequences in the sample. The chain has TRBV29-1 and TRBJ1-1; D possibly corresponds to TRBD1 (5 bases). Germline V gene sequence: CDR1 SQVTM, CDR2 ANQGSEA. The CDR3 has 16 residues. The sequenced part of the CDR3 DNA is TGCAGCGTTGTTCCATATCTGGGGCTTTACCAAGAGACC. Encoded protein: CSVVPYLGLYQET. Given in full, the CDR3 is CSVVPYLGLYQETAFF.

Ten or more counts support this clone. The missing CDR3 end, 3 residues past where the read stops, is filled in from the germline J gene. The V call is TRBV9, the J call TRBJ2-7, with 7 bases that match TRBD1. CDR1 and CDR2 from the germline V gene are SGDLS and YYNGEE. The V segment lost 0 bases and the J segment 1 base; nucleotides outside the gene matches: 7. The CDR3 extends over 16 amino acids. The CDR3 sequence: CASSVGTGVTSYEQYF. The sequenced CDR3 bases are TGTGCCAGCAGCGTAGGAACAGGGGTAACATCCTACGAG.

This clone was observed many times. This chain's CDR3 is CASHNRGQGSPLHF. CDR3 bases read: TGTGCCAGCCACAACAGGGGCCAGGGTTCACCC. The chain combines TRBV19 with TRBJ1-6; 7 bases map to TRBD1. The read ends 3 residues before the CDR3 terminus; that terminus is restored from the germline J gene. The germline gives CDR1 LNHDA, CDR2 SQIVND (reference sequence). The V segment lost 9 bases and the J segment 9 bases; nucleotides outside the gene matches: 11. The CDR3 length is 14 residues.

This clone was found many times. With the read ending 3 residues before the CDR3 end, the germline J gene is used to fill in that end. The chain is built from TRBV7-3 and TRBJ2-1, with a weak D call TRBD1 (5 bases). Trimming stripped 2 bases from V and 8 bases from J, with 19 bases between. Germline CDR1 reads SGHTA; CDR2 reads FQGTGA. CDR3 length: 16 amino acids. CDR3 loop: CASSLLGPSPYDEQFF. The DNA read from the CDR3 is TGTGCCAGCAGCTTACTGGGGCCATCCCCCTATGATGAG.

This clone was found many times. The CDR3 sequence is CASSPNLRGSTDTQYF. The sequenced CDR3 bases are TGTGCCAGCTCACCGAACCTTAGGGGGAGCACAGATACG. The chain couples TRBV18 to TRBJ2-3; tentatively, D is TRBD1 (6 bases). Read data end 3 residues before the CDR3 end; the end is taken from the germline J gene. The germline V gene encodes CDR1 KGHSH and CDR2 LQKENI. Trimming removed 3 bases at V and 0 bases at J, with 13 bases between. The CDR3 loop spans 16 amino acids.

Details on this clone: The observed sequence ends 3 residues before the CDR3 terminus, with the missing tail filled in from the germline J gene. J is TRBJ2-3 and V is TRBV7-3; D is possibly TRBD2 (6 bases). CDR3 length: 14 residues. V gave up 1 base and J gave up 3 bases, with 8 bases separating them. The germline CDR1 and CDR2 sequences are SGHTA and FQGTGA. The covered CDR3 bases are TGTGCCAGCAGCTTAATAGGAGGGACAGATACG. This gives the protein CASSLIGGTDT. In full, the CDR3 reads CASSLIGGTDTQYF.

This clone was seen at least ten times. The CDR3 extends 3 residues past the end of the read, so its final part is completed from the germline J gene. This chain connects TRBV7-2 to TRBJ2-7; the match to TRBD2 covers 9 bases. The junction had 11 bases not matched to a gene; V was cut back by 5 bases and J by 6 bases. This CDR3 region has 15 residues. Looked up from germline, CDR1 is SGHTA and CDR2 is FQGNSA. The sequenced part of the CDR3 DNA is TGTGCCAGCAGCCGGGCCGGTAGCGGGAGCCCCGAG. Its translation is CASSRAGSGSPE. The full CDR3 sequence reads CASSRAGSGSPEQYF.

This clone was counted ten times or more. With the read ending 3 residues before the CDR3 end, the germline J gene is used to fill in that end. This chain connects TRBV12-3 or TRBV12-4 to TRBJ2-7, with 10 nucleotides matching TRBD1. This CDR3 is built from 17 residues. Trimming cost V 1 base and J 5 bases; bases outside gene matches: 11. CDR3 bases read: TGTGCCAGCAGTTTAGAGGGGTGGGGACAGGGGCTCCACGAG. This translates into CASSLEGWGQGLHE. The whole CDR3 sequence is CASSLEGWGQGLHEQYF.

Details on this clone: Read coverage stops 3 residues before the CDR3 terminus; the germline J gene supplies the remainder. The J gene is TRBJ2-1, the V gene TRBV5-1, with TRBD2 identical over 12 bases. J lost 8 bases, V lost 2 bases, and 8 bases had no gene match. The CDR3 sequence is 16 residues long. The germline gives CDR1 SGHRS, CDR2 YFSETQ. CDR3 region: CASSFLAGGRVDEQFF. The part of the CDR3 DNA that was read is TGCGCCAGCAGCTTCCTAGCGGGAGGGCGGGTCGATGAG.

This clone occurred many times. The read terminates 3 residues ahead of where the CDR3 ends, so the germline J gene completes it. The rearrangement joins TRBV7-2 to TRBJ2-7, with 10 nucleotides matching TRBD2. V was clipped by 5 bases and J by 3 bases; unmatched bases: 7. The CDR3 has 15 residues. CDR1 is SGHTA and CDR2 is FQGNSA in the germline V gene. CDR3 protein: CASSPTSGAIYEQYF. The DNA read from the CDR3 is TGTGCCAGCAGCCCCACTAGCGGGGCCATCTACGAG.

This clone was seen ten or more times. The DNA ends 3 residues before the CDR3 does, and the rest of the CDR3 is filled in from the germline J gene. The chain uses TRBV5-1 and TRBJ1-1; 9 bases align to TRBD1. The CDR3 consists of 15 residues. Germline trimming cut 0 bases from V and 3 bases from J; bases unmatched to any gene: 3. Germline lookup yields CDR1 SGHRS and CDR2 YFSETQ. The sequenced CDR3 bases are TGCGCCAGCAGCTTGGACACAGGGGGCTACACTGAA. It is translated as CASSLDTGGYTE. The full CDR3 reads CASSLDTGGYTEAFF.

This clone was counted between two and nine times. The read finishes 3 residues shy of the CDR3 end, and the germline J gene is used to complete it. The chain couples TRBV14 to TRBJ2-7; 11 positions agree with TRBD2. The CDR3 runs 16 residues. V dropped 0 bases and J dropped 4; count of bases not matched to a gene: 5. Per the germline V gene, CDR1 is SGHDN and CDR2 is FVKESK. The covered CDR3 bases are TGTGCCAGCAGCCAAGAGTTTGCTAGCGGGAGGTACGAG. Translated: CASSQEFASGRYE. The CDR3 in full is CASSQEFASGRYEQYF.

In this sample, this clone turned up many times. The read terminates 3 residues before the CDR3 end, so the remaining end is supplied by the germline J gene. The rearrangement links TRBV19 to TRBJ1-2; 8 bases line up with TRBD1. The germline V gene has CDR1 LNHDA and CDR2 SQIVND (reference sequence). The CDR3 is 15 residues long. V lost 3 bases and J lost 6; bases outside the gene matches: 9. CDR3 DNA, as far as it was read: TGTGCCAGTAGTATCCGTGGACAGGGTGTTCATGGC. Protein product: CASSIRGQGVHG. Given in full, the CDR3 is CASSIRGQGVHGYTF.

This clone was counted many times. Partial CDR3 DNA: TGTGCCAGCAGTTATCTTGTTTATAGCAATCAGCCC. Its protein is CASSYLVYSNQP. The CDR3 in its entirety is CASSYLVYSNQPQHF. The V gene is TRBV6-2 or TRBV6-3, the J gene TRBJ1-5; no definite D call. Read coverage stops 3 residues before the CDR3 terminus; the germline J gene supplies the remainder. This CDR3 spans 15 amino acids. Per germline, CDR1 MNHEY and CDR2 SVGEGT. The V gene lost 3 bases and the J gene lost 0 bases, with 9 bases spanning the gap.

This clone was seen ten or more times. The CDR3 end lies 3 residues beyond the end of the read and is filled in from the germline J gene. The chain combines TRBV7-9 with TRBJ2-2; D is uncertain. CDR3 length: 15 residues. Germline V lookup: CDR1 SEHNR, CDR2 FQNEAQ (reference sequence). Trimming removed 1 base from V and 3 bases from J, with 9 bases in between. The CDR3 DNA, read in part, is TGTGCCAGCAGCTTAGTTCCGGCGGACACCGGGGAG. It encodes CASSLVPADTGE. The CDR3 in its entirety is CASSLVPADTGELFF.

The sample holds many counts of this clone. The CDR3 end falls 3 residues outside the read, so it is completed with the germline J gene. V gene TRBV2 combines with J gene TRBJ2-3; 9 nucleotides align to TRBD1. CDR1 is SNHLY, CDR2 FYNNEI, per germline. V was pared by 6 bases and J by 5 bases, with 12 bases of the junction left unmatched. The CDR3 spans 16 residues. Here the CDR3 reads CASSPLGQGVGDTQYF. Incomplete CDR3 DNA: TGTGCCAGCAGCCCCTTGGGACAGGGAGTGGGAGATACG.

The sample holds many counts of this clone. CDR3 bases read: TGTGCCAGCAGCTTAGTCAGGGTGGAGACTGAA. Its translation is CASSLVRVETE. The CDR3 in its entirety is CASSLVRVETEAFF. The rearrangement uses TRBV7-2 and TRBJ1-1, with D possibly matching TRBD1 (5 bases). The sequence runs out 3 residues before the end of the CDR3; the remainder is reconstructed from the germline J gene. The V gene's germline CDR1 is SGHTA and CDR2 FQGNSA. The length of the CDR3 is 14 residues. V dropped 1 base and J dropped 5 bases, with 11 bases sitting between them. The full variable domain, rest sourced from reference TRBV7-2 and TRBJ1-1, is GAGVSQSPSNKVTEKGKDVELRCDPISGHTALYWYRQSLGQGLEFLIYFQGNSAPDKSGLPSDRFSAERTGGSVSTLTIQRTQQEDSAVYLCASSLVRVETEAFFGQGTRLTVV.

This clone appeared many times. Incomplete CDR3 DNA: TGTGCCAGCAGGGAGGGGCATACG. Amino acid sequence: CASREGHT. The CDR3 reads in full as CASREGHTQYF. This chain connects TRBV2 to TRBJ2-3; possible D gene TRBD2, 6 bases. The read ends 3 residues shy of where the CDR3 ends; the end is completed using the germline J gene. This CDR3 has 11 amino acids. The V gene lost 6 bases and the J gene lost 7 bases, with 8 bases spanning the gap. The germline gives CDR1 SNHLY, CDR2 FYNNEI.

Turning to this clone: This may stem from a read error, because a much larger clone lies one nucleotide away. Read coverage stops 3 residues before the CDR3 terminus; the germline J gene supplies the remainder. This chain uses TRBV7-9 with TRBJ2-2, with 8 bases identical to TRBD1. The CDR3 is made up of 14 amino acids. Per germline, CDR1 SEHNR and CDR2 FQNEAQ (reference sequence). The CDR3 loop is CASSFGTGNEKLFF. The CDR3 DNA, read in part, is TGTGCCAGCAGCTTTGGGACAGGCAATGAAAAG.

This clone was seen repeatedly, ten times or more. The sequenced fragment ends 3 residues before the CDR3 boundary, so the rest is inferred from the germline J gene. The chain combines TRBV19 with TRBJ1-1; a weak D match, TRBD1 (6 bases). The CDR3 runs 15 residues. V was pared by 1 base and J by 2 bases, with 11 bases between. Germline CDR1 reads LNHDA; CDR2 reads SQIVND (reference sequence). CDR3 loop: CASSIAARGNTEAFF. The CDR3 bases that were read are TGTGCCAGTAGTATAGCGGCCAGGGGCAACACTGAA. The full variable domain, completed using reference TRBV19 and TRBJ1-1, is DGGITQSPKYLFRKEGQNVTLSCEQNLNHDAMYWYRQDPGQGLRLIYYSQIVNDFQKGDIAEGYSVSREKKESFPLTVTSAQKNPTAFYLCASSIAARGNTEAFFGQGTRLTVV.